This TCR beta chain was identified during a study of CD8 T cells in ankylosing spondylitis. This clonotype was observed many times. TCRdb reprocessed the 5' RACE reads with MiXCR, giving one entry per CDR3 protein. The repertoire has around 130,000 distinct CDR3 sequences, about 7% of them found once; the top ten carry 10% to 15%. This receptor was identified in a male donor with ankylosing spondylitis or in good health (not recorded which). Sequencing was performed on blood, either unsorted or a sorted T cell fraction (not recorded which).

The CDR3 loop is CASSRGTSGRSFDEQFF. In DNA, the CDR3 is TGTGCCAGCAGCCGGGGGACTAGCGGGAGATCATTCGATGAGCAGTTCTTC. The chain recombines TRBV7-2 with TRBJ2-1; 14 bases line up with TRBD2. The CDR3 is 17 amino acids. The germline V gene encodes CDR1 SGHTA and CDR2 FQGNSA. V dropped 5 bases and J dropped 8; count of bases not matched to a gene: 11. Using reference TRBV7-2 and TRBJ2-1 for the parts outside the CDR3, the full variable domain is GAGVSQSPSNKVTEKGKDVELRCDPISGHTALYWYRQSLGQGLEFLIYFQGNSAPDKSGLPSDRFSAERTGGSVSTLTIQRTQQEDSAVYLCASSRGTSGRSFDEQFFGPGTRLTVL.